This passage covers 12 T cell receptor beta chains from one sample sequenced in a study. TRBV12-4/TRBJ1-2 clonotypes were amplified with adaptor-ligated barcode primers. TCRdb called the multiplex PCR reads again in MiXCR, with one record for every CDR3 protein. The sample carries over a thousand distinct CDR3 sequences, less than 20% recorded once. The sample comprised naive CD4+ T cells sorted from blood. The subset denotes: naive CD4+ T cells, CD4+CD45RA+CD25-. The receptors stem from a female donor with breast cancer.

At least ten counts were recorded for this clonotype. The gene calls are TRBV12-3 or TRBV12-4 and TRBJ1-2; D is perhaps TRBD1 (5 bases). The CDR3 is 13 residues long. V was trimmed by 4 bases and J by 8 bases, leaving 14 bases between them. The chain's CDR3 is CASSSREDWGYTF. The CDR3 DNA reads TGTGCCAGCAGTTCCAGGGAGGATTGGGGCTACACCTTC.

This clonotype is medium-sized by share. The rearrangement joins TRBV12-3 or TRBV12-4 to TRBJ1-2; no clear D. Trimming stripped 10 bases from V and 4 bases from J, with 16 bases between. The length of the CDR3 is 13 residues. CDR3 sequence reads: CATAGRRSYGYTF. CDR3 nucleotides: TGTGCCACCGCGGGGAGGAGGAGCTATGGCTACACCTTC.

This clonotype was seen just once. V usage is TRBV12-3 or TRBV12-4 and J usage is TRBJ1-2; TRBD1 matches 10 bases. The CDR3 consists of 15 residues. V trimming: 7 bases; J trimming: 8 bases; junction bases outside the gene matches: 13. For the CDR3, the DNA is TGTGCCAGCACCCTAATGGGACAGGGGATGTCCGGCTACACCTTC. Translated, it gives CASTLMGQGMSGYTF.

CDR3 in DNA: TGTGCCAGCAGTGCCAGCAGTTTGCTCTATGGCTACACCTTC. This sequence encodes CASSASSLLYGYTF. The V gene is TRBV12-3 or TRBV12-4, the J gene TRBJ1-2; no firm D call. V was cut by 5 bases and J by 4 bases, with 14 bases left in between. The CDR3 is made up of 14 amino acids.

In its sample, this clonotype was seen many times. The chain is built from TRBV12-3 or TRBV12-4 and TRBJ1-2; D possibly corresponds to TRBD1 (6 bases). This CDR3 spans 13 amino acids. The V end lost 2 bases, the J end lost 4 bases, and 8 bases lay between the germline ends. For the CDR3, the DNA is TGTGCCAGCAGTTTATCAGGGGTCTATGGCTACACCTTC. This gives the protein CASSLSGVYGYTF.

This clonotype is labeled as medium-sized. The rearrangement links TRBV12-3 or TRBV12-4 to TRBJ1-2; possible D gene TRBD1, 6 bases. The CDR3 runs 12 residues. The germline V and J ends were trimmed by 5 bases and 6 bases, with 10 bases remaining between them. This chain's CDR3 is CASSLNRDGYTF. CDR3 coding DNA: TGTGCCAGCAGTCTTAACAGGGATGGCTACACCTTC.

In its sample, this clonotype is hyperexpanded. CDR3 protein: CASSHSDYGYTF. For the CDR3, the DNA is TGTGCCAGCAGTCACTCAGACTATGGCTACACCTTC. The chain combines TRBV12-3 or TRBV12-4 with TRBJ1-2; D gene unclear. This CDR3 spans 12 amino acids. V lost 5 bases to trimming and J lost 3 bases, with 7 bases between them.

This clonotype showed up just once. This chain connects TRBV12-3 or TRBV12-4 to TRBJ1-2; 7 nucleotides line up with TRBD1. V gave up 6 bases and J gave up 3 bases; unmatched junction bases: 10. The CDR3 has 15 residues. CDR3 nucleotide sequence: TGTGCCAGCAGGCCAGCGGGACAGAGAGACTATGGCTACACCTTC. It translates to CASRPAGQRDYGYTF.

This clonotype is termed medium-sized. The rearrangement uses TRBV12-3 or TRBV12-4 and TRBJ1-2, with D possibly being TRBD1 (6 bases). There are 16 residues in the CDR3. V lost 4 bases to trimming and J lost 2 bases, with 17 bases between them. The CDR3 region has the DNA TGTGCCAGCAGTTCCCGTGGGGCACAGGGAAACTATGGCTACACCTTC. It encodes CASSSRGAQGNYGYTF.

The chain uses TRBV12-3 or TRBV12-4 and TRBJ1-2; tentative D call: TRBD1 (5 bases). The CDR3 has 13 amino acids. The V end was cut by 1 base, the J end by 2 bases, with 5 bases between. CDR3 protein: CASSLGQNYGYTF. CDR3 DNA sequence: TGTGCCAGCAGTTTAGGACAGAACTATGGCTACACCTTC.

This rearrangement joins TRBV12-3 or TRBV12-4 to TRBJ1-2, with TRBD1 matching 8 bases. The V and J ends lost 4 bases and 9 bases, in that order; junction bases with no gene match: 10. This CDR3 is built from 14 residues. The DNA of the CDR3 is TGTGCCAGCAGTTACGCCGGGACAGGTACCAGCTACACCTTC. This gives the protein CASSYAGTGTSYTF.

This clonotype is termed medium-sized. The genes are TRBV12-3 or TRBV12-4 and TRBJ1-2; no firm D call. Trimming cost V 8 bases and J 0 bases, with 10 bases left between them. The CDR3 is 13 residues long. CDR3: CASGGITNYGYTF. The CDR3 DNA sequence: TGTGCCAGCGGAGGCATAACTAACTATGGCTACACCTTC.